Listed here are 21 T cell receptor beta chains from one sample, sequenced in a study of blood T cell repertoires in COVID-19. Using immunoSEQ multiplex PCR, the repertoire was profiled, and TCRdb retains in-frame clones only, with some absent. The repertoire holds roughly 7,900 clones, 70% to 90% seen once, with 7.2% in the top ten. Sequenced input: peripheral blood. Receptor source: a human donor with active COVID-19. The donor label of this sample is uncertain.

The table lists this clone with a count of one. This rearrangement joins TRBV6-1 to TRBJ2-2, with 11 bases aligning to TRBD2. The ends lost 4 bases at V and 1 base at J; junction bases unmatched: 2. The CDR3 extends over 16 amino acids. The germline V gene encodes CDR1 MNHNS and CDR2 SASEGT. This CDR3 reads CASSALAGGNTGELFF. The CDR3 DNA reads TGTGCCAGCAGTGCCCTAGCGGGGGGGAACACCGGGGAGCTGTTTTTT.

V and J are TRBV6-5 and TRBJ2-2, with TRBD1 matching over 7 bases. There are 15 residues in the CDR3. V lost 6 bases, J lost 2 bases, and 6 bases stayed unmatched. CDR1 MNHEY and CDR2 SVGAGI come from the germline V gene. The CDR3 loop reads CASSLRDRNTGELFF. The CDR3 bases are TGTGCCAGCAGCCTAAGGGACAGAAACACCGGGGAGCTGTTTTTT.

This clone was observed a single time. The chain employs TRBV7-2 and TRBJ2-7; the D is unclear. CDR1 SGHTA and CDR2 FQGNSA come from the germline V gene. CDR3 length equals 15 residues. V was pared by 5 bases and J by 3 bases, with 17 bases between. CDR3 sequence (DNA): TGTGCCAGCAGCATCAAGCTCCCTCCGCTCTACGAGCAGTACTTC. Residues: CASSIKLPPLYEQYF.

This chain joins TRBV5-6 and TRBJ1-2; tentatively, D is TRBD1 (6 bases). Between the trimmed V and J ends, which lost 4 bases and 9 bases, there was a span of 16 bases. From germline, CDR1 is SGHDT and CDR2 YYEEEE. The CDR3 loop spans 13 amino acids. CDR3 in amino acids: CASSTLRGNSYTF. The CDR3 coding sequence is TGTGCCAGCAGCACCCTTAGGGGGAATAGCTACACCTTC.

The chain recombines TRBV4-1 with TRBJ1-4; D gene uncertain. This CDR3 is built from 16 residues. Germline V CDR1 and CDR2: MGHRA, YSYEKL. Between the trimmed V and J ends, which lost 0 bases and 5 bases, there was a span of 13 bases. The CDR3 nucleotides read TGCGCCAGCAGCCAAGAGGGGAGGGCTAGGAATGAAAAACTGTTTTTT. It encodes CASSQEGRARNEKLFF.

The chain employs TRBV19 and TRBJ1-4; no reliable D call. Looked up from germline, CDR1 is LNHDA and CDR2 is SQIVND (reference sequence). V gave up 3 bases and J gave up 8 bases, with 10 bases separating them. The length of the CDR3 is 13 residues. Here the CDR3 DNA reads TGTGCCAGTAGTATCGCGGCGGGGGAAAAACTGTTTTTT. It yields the protein CASSIAAGEKLFF.

The chain carries TRBV4-1 and TRBJ1-1; D is undetermined. There are 13 residues in the CDR3. V lost 1 base to trimming and J lost 6 bases, with 9 bases between them. Germline CDR1 and CDR2: MGHRA and YSYEKL. CDR3 DNA: TGCGCCAGCAGCCAAGTACCTTCAGCTGAAGCTTTCTTT. It encodes CASSQVPSAEAFF.

The chain uses TRBV9 and TRBJ2-7; possible D gene TRBD1, 6 bases. Per germline, CDR1 SGDLS and CDR2 YYNGEE. The CDR3 is made up of 13 amino acids. V dropped 3 bases and J dropped 1 base, with 8 bases sitting between them. In nucleotides, the CDR3 is TGTGCCAGCAGCGCCGGACAGTCCTACGAGCAGTACTTC. It specifies CASSAGQSYEQYF.

The rearrangement links TRBV23-1 to TRBJ2-2; 10 bases map to TRBD1. TRBV23-1 is an ORF; its function is uncertain. The CDR3 covers 18 residues. Germline trimming cut 4 bases from V and 8 bases from J; bases unmatched to any gene: 16. The CDR3, as DNA: TGCGCCAGCAGTCGGGGTGCTCGGGACAGGGGACAGAGGGGGGAGCTGTTTTTT. It is translated as CASSRGARDRGQRGELFF.

The V call is TRBV12-5, the J call TRBJ1-1; TRBD1 might be the D (5 bases). Germline V gene lookup returns CDR1 LGHNT and CDR2 FRNRAP. V lost 1 base to trimming and J lost 1 base, with 10 bases between them. This CDR3 comprises 15 residues. The DNA of the CDR3 is TGTGCTAGTGGTTTGGGCCAGGGAACGAACACTGAAGCTTTCTTT. It specifies CASGLGQGTNTEAFF. The whole variable domain, remainder taken from reference TRBV12-5 and TRBJ1-1, is DARVTQTPRHKVTEMGQEVTMRCQPILGHNTVFWYRQTMMQGLELLAYFRNRAPLDDSGMPKDRFSAEMPDATLATLKIQPSEPRDSAVYFCASGLGQGTNTEAFFGQGTRLTVV.

This chain links TRBV27 with TRBJ2-2; 11 bases match TRBD1. The CDR3 totals 15 residues. J lost 3 bases, V lost 8 bases, and 5 bases had no gene match. Germline values: CDR1 MNHEY, CDR2 SMNVEV (reference sequence). The DNA of the CDR3 is TGTGCCAGCCGGGGACAGGGGGTGTACACCGGGGAGCTGTTTTTT. Translating gives CASRGQGVYTGELFF.

The gene calls are TRBV12-3 or TRBV12-4 and TRBJ1-1; D is unresolved. Trimming removed 3 bases at V and 1 base at J, with 6 bases between. The length of the CDR3 is 13 residues. CDR3 sequence: CASSLRANTEAFF. The CDR3 nucleotides are TGTGCCAGCAGTTTGAGGGCGAACACTGAAGCTTTCTTT.

The V call is TRBV19, the J call TRBJ2-7; D might be TRBD1 (6 bases). Per the germline V gene, CDR1 is LNHDA and CDR2 is SQIVND (reference sequence). The CDR3 covers 14 residues. Trimming removed 5 bases at V and 2 bases at J, with 13 bases between. The CDR3 protein is CASSAQGWAYEQYF. The CDR3 nucleotides read TGTGCCAGTAGTGCCCAGGGGTGGGCCTACGAGCAGTACTTC.

The chain couples TRBV28 to TRBJ1-6; D is possibly TRBD1 (6 bases). Germline V lookup: CDR1 MDHEN, CDR2 SYDVKM. Trimming cost V 5 bases and J 10 bases, with 18 bases left between them. The length of the CDR3 is 15 residues. CDR3 sequence (DNA): TGTGCCAGCAGTCCCACTCCGACAGGCAGCTCACCCCTCCACTTT. Its protein product is CASSPTPTGSSPLHF.

This rearrangement joins TRBV7-9 to TRBJ1-1; D is perhaps TRBD1 (5 bases). Trimming took 5 bases from V and 7 from J, leaving 26 bases between them. Germline-derived CDR1 and CDR2 are SEHNR and FQNEAQ (reference sequence). The CDR3 length is 17 residues. The CDR3 DNA is TGTGCCAGCAGCCCCGGGGATGGATCCAGCAGGGAGGGTGAAGCTTTCTTT. Its protein product is CASSPGDGSSREGEAFF.

This sequence joins TRBV7-9 and TRBJ1-1; TRBD1 is a possible D gene (5 bases). This CDR3 comprises 13 residues. CDR1 SEHNR and CDR2 FQNEAQ come from the germline V gene (reference sequence). Trimming shortened V by 3 bases and J by 4 bases, and 9 bases separated the two germline ends. CDR3 loop: CASSFQGTTEAFF. The CDR3 DNA is TGTGCCAGCAGCTTTCAGGGTACCACTGAAGCTTTCTTT.

The gene calls are TRBV3-1 (or the pseudogene TRBV3-2) and TRBJ2-1; D might be TRBD2 (7 bases). The CDR3 has 15 residues. Germline V gene data show CDR1 as LGHDT and CDR2 as YNNKEL (reference sequence). Trimming took 3 bases from V and 0 from J, leaving 9 bases between them. CDR3 DNA: TGTGCCAGCAGCCACGCGGGGGCCTCCTACAATGAGCAGTTCTTC. It translates to CASSHAGASYNEQFF.

This clone is a singleton in its sample. The chain has TRBV7-9 and TRBJ2-3; 12 positions agree with TRBD2. V was pared by 5 bases and J by 0 bases, with 9 bases of the junction left unmatched. The CDR3 extends over 18 amino acids. Germline lookup yields CDR1 SEHNR and CDR2 FQNEAQ (reference sequence). The CDR3 DNA sequence: TGTGCCAGCAGCCGGACTAGCGGGATAGTGGGGAGCACAGATACGCAGTATTTT. It codes for CASSRTSGIVGSTDTQYF.

As for this clone: An end of the junction does not agree with germline; a read error may underlie this. The chain joins TRBV7-7 to TRBJ2-1; 7 bases fit TRBD2. CDR1 and CDR2 from the germline V gene are SSHAT and FNYEAQ (reference sequence). The CDR3 is 15 amino acids. Here the CDR3 DNA reads TGTGCTAGCAGTCTCTCCAGCGGGAACTACAATGAGCAGTTCTTC. Its protein is CASSLSSGNYNEQFF.

This clone has only one observation. V usage is TRBV7-6 and J usage is TRBJ1-6, with D uncertain. CDR3 length equals 15 residues. V was pared by 1 base and J by 10 bases, with 14 bases between. Germline lookup yields CDR1 SGHVS and CDR2 FNYEAQ. The CDR3 here is CASSLETRHKSPLHF. The DNA of the CDR3 is TGTGCCAGCAGCTTAGAAACCCGACACAAATCACCCCTCCACTTT.

The chain recombines TRBV24-1 with TRBJ2-7; the match to TRBD2 covers 14 bases. The V segment lost 3 bases and the J segment 6 bases; nucleotides outside the gene matches: 15. From germline, CDR1 is KGHDR and CDR2 SFDVKD. CDR3 length: 19 residues. This CDR3 reads CATSDNFPGTSGSKSEQYV. The CDR3 nucleotides are TGTGCCACCAGTGATAATTTTCCCGGGACTAGCGGGAGTAAGTCCGAGCAGTACGTC.